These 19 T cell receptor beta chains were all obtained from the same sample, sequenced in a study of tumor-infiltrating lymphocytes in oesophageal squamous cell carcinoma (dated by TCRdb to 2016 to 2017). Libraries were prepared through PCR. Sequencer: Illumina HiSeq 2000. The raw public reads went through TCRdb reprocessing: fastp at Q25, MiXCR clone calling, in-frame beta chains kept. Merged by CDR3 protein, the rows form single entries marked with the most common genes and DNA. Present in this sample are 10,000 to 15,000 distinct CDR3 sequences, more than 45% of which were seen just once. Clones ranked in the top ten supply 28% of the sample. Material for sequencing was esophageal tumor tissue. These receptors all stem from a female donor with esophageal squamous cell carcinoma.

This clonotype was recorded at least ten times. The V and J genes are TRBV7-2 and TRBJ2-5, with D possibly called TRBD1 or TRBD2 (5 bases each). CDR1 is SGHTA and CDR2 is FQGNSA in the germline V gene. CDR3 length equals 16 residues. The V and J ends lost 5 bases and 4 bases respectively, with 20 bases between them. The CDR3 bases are TGTGCCAGCAGCCCCACCCTTTTCCGGGGACGAGAGACCCAGTACTTC. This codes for CASSPTLFRGRETQYF.

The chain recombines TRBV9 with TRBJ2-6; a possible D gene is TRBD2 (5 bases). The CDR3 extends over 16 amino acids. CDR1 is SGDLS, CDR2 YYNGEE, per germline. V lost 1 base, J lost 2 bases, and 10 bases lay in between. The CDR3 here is CASSVSDGTGANVLTF. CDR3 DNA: TGTGCCAGCAGCGTAAGTGACGGGACTGGGGCCAACGTCCTGACTTTC.

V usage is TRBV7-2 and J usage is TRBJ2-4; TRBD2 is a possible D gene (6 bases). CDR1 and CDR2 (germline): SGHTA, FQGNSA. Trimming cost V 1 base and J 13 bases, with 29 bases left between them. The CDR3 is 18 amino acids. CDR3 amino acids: CASSLVGSGWSSYNEQYF. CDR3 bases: TGTGCCAGCAGCTTAGTTGGTAGCGGCTGGAGCTCCTACAATGAGCAGTACTTC.

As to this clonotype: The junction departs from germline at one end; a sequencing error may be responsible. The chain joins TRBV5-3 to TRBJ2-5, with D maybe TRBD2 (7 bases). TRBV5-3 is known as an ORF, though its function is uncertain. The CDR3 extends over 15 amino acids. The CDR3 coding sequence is TGTGCCAGCAGCTTGCCGGGGGGCTCCTACAATGGGCAGTACTTC. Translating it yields CASSLPGGSYNGQYF.

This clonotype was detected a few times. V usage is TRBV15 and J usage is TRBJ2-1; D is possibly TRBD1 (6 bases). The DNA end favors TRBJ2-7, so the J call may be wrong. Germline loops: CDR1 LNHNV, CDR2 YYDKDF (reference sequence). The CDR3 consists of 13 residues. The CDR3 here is CATSSGTSYEQYF. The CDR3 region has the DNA TGTGCCACCAGCAGTGGGACATCTTACGAGCAGTACTTC.

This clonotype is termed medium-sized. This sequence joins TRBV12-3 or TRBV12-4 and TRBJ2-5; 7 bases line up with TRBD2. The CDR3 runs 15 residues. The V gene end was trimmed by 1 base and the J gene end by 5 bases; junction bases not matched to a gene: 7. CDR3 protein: CASSLGSGMSETQYF. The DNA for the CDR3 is TGTGCCAGCAGTTTAGGCAGCGGGATGTCGGAGACCCAGTACTTC.

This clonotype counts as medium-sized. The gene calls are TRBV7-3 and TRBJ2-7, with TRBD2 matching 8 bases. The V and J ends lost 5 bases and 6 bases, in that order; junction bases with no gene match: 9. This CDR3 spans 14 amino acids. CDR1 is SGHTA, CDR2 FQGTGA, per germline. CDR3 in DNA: TGTGCCAGCAGCCCTGTACCCGGGACTAGCGAGCAGTACTTC. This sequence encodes CASSPVPGTSEQYF.

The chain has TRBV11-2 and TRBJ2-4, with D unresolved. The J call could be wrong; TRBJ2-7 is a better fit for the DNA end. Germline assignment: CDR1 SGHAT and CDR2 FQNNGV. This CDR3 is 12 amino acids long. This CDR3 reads CASSASRYEQYF. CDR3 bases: TGTGCCAGCAGCGCGTCCCGCTACGAGCAGTACTTC.

Here the CDR3 reads CASSFTGGATYEQYF. CDR3 DNA sequence: TGCGCCAGCAGCTTTACAGGGGGCGCGACCTACGAGCAGTACTTC. The gene calls are TRBV5-1 and TRBJ2-7, with 9 bases aligning to TRBD1. Per germline, CDR1 SGHRS and CDR2 YFSETQ. The CDR3 contains 15 residues. Losses at the gene ends were 2 bases for V and 2 bases for J; bases not matched to a gene: 5. Full variable domain (missing parts from reference TRBV5-1 and TRBJ2-7): KAGVTQTPRYLIKTRGQQVTLSCSPISGHRSVSWYQQTPGQGLQFLFEYFSETQRNKGNFPGRFSGRQFSNSRSEMNVSTLELGDSALYLCASSFTGGATYEQYFGPGTRLTVT.

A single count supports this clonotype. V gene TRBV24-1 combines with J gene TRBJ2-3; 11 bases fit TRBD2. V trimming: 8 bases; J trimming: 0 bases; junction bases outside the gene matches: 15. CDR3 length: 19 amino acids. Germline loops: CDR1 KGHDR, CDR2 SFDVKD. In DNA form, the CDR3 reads TGTGCCACCACCCCTAGTCCCGGGACTAGCGGCTCTAGCACAGATACGCAGTATTTT. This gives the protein CATTPSPGTSGSSTDTQYF.

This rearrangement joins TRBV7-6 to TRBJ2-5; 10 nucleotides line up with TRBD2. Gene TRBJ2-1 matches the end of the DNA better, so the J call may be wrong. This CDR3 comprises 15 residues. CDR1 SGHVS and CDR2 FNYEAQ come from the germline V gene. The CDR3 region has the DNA TGTGCCAGCAGCTTAAGGCTAGCGGGAGATGGGGAGCAGTTCTTC. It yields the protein CASSLRLAGDGEQFF.

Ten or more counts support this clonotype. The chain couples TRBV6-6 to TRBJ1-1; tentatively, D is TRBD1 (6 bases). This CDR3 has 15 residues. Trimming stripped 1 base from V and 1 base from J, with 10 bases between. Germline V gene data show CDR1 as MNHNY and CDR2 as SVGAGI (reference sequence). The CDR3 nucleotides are TGTGCCAGCAGTTACTTCGACAGGCGGAACACTGAAGCTTTCTTT. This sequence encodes CASSYFDRRNTEAFF.

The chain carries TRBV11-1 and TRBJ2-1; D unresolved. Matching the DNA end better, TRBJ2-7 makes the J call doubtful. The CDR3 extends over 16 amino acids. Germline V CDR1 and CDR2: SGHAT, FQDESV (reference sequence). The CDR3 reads CASSPTVIDSTDTQYF. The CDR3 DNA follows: TGTGCCAGCAGCCCCACCGTGATAGATAGCACAGATACGCAGTACTTC.

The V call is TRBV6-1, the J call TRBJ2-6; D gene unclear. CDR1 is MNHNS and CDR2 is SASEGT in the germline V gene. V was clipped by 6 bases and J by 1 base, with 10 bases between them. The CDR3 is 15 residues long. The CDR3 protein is CASRGQSSGANVLTF. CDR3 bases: TGTGCCAGCAGGGGTCAATCTTCTGGGGCCAACGTCCTGACTTTC.

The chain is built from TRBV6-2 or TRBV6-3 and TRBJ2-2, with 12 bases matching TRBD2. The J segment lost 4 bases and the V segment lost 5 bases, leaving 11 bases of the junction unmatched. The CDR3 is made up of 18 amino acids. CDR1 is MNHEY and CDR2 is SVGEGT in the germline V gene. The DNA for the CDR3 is TGTGCCAGCAGTATTCCTAGCGGGAGGGTTCGTATCACCGGGGAGCTGTTTTTT. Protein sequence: CASSIPSGRVRITGELFF.

The DNA of the CDR3 is TGTGCCAGCAGTTACATCCCGGGGGTCTATGGCTACACCTTC. Its translation: CASSYIPGVYGYTF. The chain joins TRBV6-6 to TRBJ1-2; D is perhaps TRBD1 (5 bases). V was cut by 2 bases and J by 4 bases, with 11 bases left in between. Germline V CDR1 and CDR2: MNHNY, SVGAGI (reference sequence). The CDR3 has 14 residues.

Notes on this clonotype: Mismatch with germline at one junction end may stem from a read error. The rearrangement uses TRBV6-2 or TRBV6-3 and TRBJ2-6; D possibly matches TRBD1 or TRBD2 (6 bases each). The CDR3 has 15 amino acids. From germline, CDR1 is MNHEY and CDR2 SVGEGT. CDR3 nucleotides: TGTGCCAGCAGTTACCCCCGGGGGCAGAATTCACCCCTCCACTTC. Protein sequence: CASSYPRGQNSPLHF.

CDR3 nucleotides: TGTGCCAGCACCCCCCTAGCGGGAGCCCCCGAGCAGTACTTC. Residues: CASTPLAGAPEQYF. This chain uses TRBV6-1 with TRBJ2-4; 10 positions match TRBD2. The J call is doubtful: the DNA matches TRBJ2-7 better. This CDR3 is 14 amino acids long. The germline V gene encodes CDR1 MNHNS and CDR2 SASEGT.

CDR3 coding DNA: TGTGCCAGCAGCTCAGGGGGCAGCTCCTACGAGCAGTTCTTC. It encodes CASSSGGSSYEQFF. The chain combines TRBV7-2 with TRBJ2-1; TRBD1 agrees at 8 bases. The germline CDR1 and CDR2 sequences are SGHTA and FQGNSA. Trimming at V came to 4 bases and at J to 10 bases, leaving 9 bases not matched to a gene. CDR3 length: 14 amino acids.